Listed here is a single T cell receptor (beta chain). This sample was taken from a study of T cell responses to AZD1222 COVID-19 vaccine. Trimming took off 7 bases at V and 7 bases at J, with 22 bases between the two ends. This CDR3 is built from 15 residues. Germline-derived CDR1 and CDR2 are MDHEN and SYDVKM. Profiled with immunoSEQ multiplex PCR; TCRdb holds only in-frame clones, not every one. The sample consists of 100,000 to 150,000 clones, about 91% of them appearing once. The TCR comes from an adult who received the AZD1222 COVID-19 vaccine. This chain joins TRBV28 and TRBJ1-2; D is unclear. The specimen comprised peripheral blood, sampled 28 days after the second AZD1222 dose. DNA of the CDR3: TGTGCCAGCACCCTTGGGTCTTTTTCCGTTGGTGGCTACACCTTC. The encoded protein is CASTLGSFSVGGYTF.